This entry is about one T cell receptor (beta chain). From live CD3+CD8+TCRalphabeta+ cells, four PD-1 and/or TIGIT subsets were sorted. The CDR3 spans 12 residues. Germline loops: CDR1 MDHEN, CDR2 SYDVKM. Trimming removed 7 bases from V and 7 bases from J, with 10 bases in between. The sample comes from a study of circulating CD8 cells and anti-PD-1 response in melanoma. The QIAseq Immune Repertoire TCR panel built the libraries from roughly 15 ng of total RNA. TCRdb processed the reads anew with MiXCR; each CDR3 protein has one entry. The sample has a few thousand distinct CDR3 sequences, approximately 7.2% seen once.

The TCR comes from a human donor with melanoma. J is TRBJ1-4 and V is TRBV28, with D unresolved. The specimen was CD8+ T cells from PBMCs, collected at baseline or after one month of anti-PD-1 therapy (not recorded which). The CDR3 protein is CASTWAIEKLFF. DNA for the CDR3: TGTGCCAGCACCTGGGCTATTGAAAAACTGTTTTTT.